These T cell receptor beta chains were read from a single sample in a study of regulatory T cells in long-lasting Graves disease. TCRdb analysed the multiplex PCR reads with MiXCR anew, one entry per CDR3 protein. The top ten hold approximately 27% of the sample, which has a few hundred thousand distinct CDR3 sequences, around 23% seen once. The source was peripheral blood mononuclear cells (PBMCs), collected when the disease was refractory, from a patient treated with antithyroid drugs. These receptors all come from a middle-aged woman with Graves disease. Both conserved end residues are part of each CDR3. D genes are given only for firm matches. The listing skips clone size in some rows; elsewhere it reads once, few, many or a size class.

v_gene	d_gene	j_gene	abundance	CDR3aa	CDR3nt
TRBV12-3/TRBV12-4	.	TRBJ2-2	many	CASTLGQPNTGELFF	TGTGCCAGCACACTCGGACAGCCGAACACCGGGGAGCTGTTTTTT
TRBV20-1	.	TRBJ2-1	.	CSARVLGFENEQFF	TGCAGTGCTAGAGTTCTGGGGTTCGAGAATGAGCAGTTTTTC
TRBV20-1	TRBD2	TRBJ2-1	.	CSANAGDFDNEQFF	TGCAGTGCTAATGCGGGAGACTTCGACAATGAGCAGTTCTTC
TRBV2	TRBD1	TRBJ1-6	many	CASSAKGTVNNSPLHF	TGTGCCAGCAGTGCGAAAGGGACAGTTAATAATTCACCCCTCCACTTT
TRBV14	TRBD2	TRBJ2-7	many	CASSPSGGSYEQYF	TGTGCCAGCAGTCCTAGCGGGGGCTCCTACGAGCAGTACTTC
TRBV19	TRBD1	TRBJ1-1	few	CASRKRQGMDTEAFF	TGTGCCAGTAGAAAAAGACAGGGGATGGACACTGAAGCTTTCTTT
TRBV12-3/TRBV12-4	TRBD2	TRBJ2-1	few	CASSRAGGPNEQFF	TGTGCCAGCAGTAGAGCGGGAGGGCCCAATGAGCAGTTCTTC
TRBV6-1	.	TRBJ1-5	.	CASTPTLPREVWGARGNQPQHF	TGTGCCAGCACTCCTACGCTGCCTCGAGAGGTGTGGGGGGCGCGGGGCAATCAGCCCCAGCATTTT
TRBV28	.	TRBJ2-7	many	CATTEGAVSSYEQYF	TGTGCCACCACCGAGGGAGCAGTTAGCTCCTACGAGCAGTACTTC
TRBV28	TRBD1	TRBJ2-5	.	CASSLHGQGQETQYF	TGTGCCAGCAGTCTCCACGGACAGGGCCAAGAGACCCAGTACTTC
TRBV29-1	.	TRBJ1-2	many	CSATSGPAYGYTF	TGCAGCGCCACTAGCGGGCCAGCCTATGGCTACACCTTC
TRBV6-5	TRBD1	TRBJ1-2	many	CASSYLLGQGIGNYGYTF	TGTGCCAGCAGTTACCTATTGGGACAGGGGATAGGAAACTATGGCTACACCTTC
TRBV10-2	.	TRBJ1-6	few	CASSEDRSYNSPLHF	TGCGCCAGCAGTGAAGACAGAAGCTATAATTCACCCCTCCACTTT
TRBV12-3/TRBV12-4	TRBD1	TRBJ2-2	many	CASRRTGADTGELFF	TGTGCCAGCAGACGGACAGGGGCCGACACCGGGGAGCTGTTTTTT
TRBV28	TRBD1	TRBJ1-3	.	CASSFSGGAGGNTIYF	TGTGCCAGCAGTTTCTCAGGGGGCGCGGGTGGAAACACCATATATTTT
TRBV5-8	.	TRBJ1-1	few	CASSLHRLNTEAFF	TGTGCCAGCAGCTTGCACAGGTTAAACACTGAAGCTTTCTTT
TRBV6-1	.	TRBJ2-7	.	CASKPTRTVPHEQYF	TGTGCCAGCAAGCCGACTAGGACTGTACCTCACGAGCAGTACTTC
TRBV20-1	TRBD2	TRBJ2-3	.	CSANTPGLAGYTQYF	TGCAGTGCTAACACTCCGGGACTAGCGGGATATACGCAGTATTTT
TRBV7-9	TRBD1	TRBJ1-2	once	CASSPRQGPWGYTF	TGTGCCAGCAGCCCTAGACAGGGTCCGTGGGGCTACACCTTC
TRBV5-8	.	TRBJ2-2	few	CASSLGQFTNTGELFF	TGTGCCAGCAGCTTAGGTCAATTTACGAACACCGGGGAGCTGTTTTTT
TRBV20-1	.	TRBJ1-1	few	CSASPPGDLAEAFF	TGCAGTGCTAGTCCCCCAGGGGATCTCGCTGAAGCTTTCTTT
TRBV19	TRBD1	TRBJ2-7	many	CASSFTGTGSYEQYF	TGTGCCAGCAGTTTTACGGGGACAGGATCGTACGAGCAGTACTTC
TRBV6-1	TRBD1	TRBJ2-1	.	CASRAGGSGANEQFF	TGTGCCAGCAGGGCAGGGGGCTCAGGGGCAAATGAGCAGTTCTTC
TRBV6-5	.	TRBJ1-2	many	CASSWAETNYGYTF	TGTGCCAGCAGTTGGGCAGAAACTAACTATGGCTACACCTTC
TRBV28	.	TRBJ1-5	.	CASSNDILMAQHF	TGTGCCAGCAGCAATGACATCCTCATGGCCCAGCATTTT
TRBV19	.	TRBJ2-5	few	CASSMRIRETQYF	TGTGCCAGTAGTATGAGAATACGAGAGACCCAGTACTTC
TRBV11-2	.	TRBJ2-2	.	CASSLGVSGANTGELFF	TGTGCCAGCAGCTTAGGTGTTAGCGGTGCGAACACCGGGGAGCTGTTTTTT
TRBV14	TRBD1	TRBJ2-7	.	CATTRTGTGLWGEQYF	TGTGCCACTACTAGGACCGGGACAGGCCTATGGGGCGAGCAGTACTTC
TRBV6-2/TRBV6-3	TRBD2	TRBJ2-1	.	CASSPGLAGGRRYEQFF	TGTGCCAGCAGTCCCGGACTAGCGGGAGGGCGCCGTTACGAGCAGTTCTTC
TRBV29-1	.	TRBJ2-2	.	CSARRDSPHGELFF	TGCAGCGCTCGACGGGACTCCCCGCACGGGGAGCTGTTTTTT
TRBV6-1	TRBD1	TRBJ1-2	many	CASRGTGGDLFYCYTF	TGTGCCAGCAGGGGGACAGGGGGCGATCTATTCTATTGCTACACCTTC
TRBV6-5	.	TRBJ2-1	.	CASSYSTGLPYNEQFF	TGTGCCAGCAGTTACTCGACAGGCCTTCCCTACAATGAGCAGTTCTTC
TRBV20-1	.	TRBJ1-1	few	CSASFQNTEAFF	TGCAGTGCTAGTTTCCAGAACACTGAAGCTTTCTTT
TRBV9	TRBD1	TRBJ2-6	few	CASSANRGSTGANVLTF	TGTGCCAGCAGCGCGAACAGGGGGTCGACCGGGGCCAACGTCCTGACTTTC
TRBV28	.	TRBJ1-4	.	CASSLTGRTNEKLFF	TGTGCCAGCAGTTTGACAGGCCGGACTAATGAAAAACTGTTTTTT
TRBV6-1	TRBD1	TRBJ2-7	many	CASTRDRDHEQYF	TGTGCCAGTACAAGGGACAGGGACCACGAGCAGTACTTC
TRBV30	TRBD2	TRBJ2-4	.	CAWSVRLAGDGQYF	TGTGCCTGGAGTGTACGGCTAGCGGGTGATGGTCAGTACTTC
TRBV28	TRBD1	TRBJ2-7	many	CASRLSTGDEQYF	TGTGCCAGCAGGCTATCCACAGGGGACGAGCAGTACTTC
TRBV20-1	TRBD2	TRBJ2-4	few	CSARSRLAPPAKNIQYF	TGCAGTGCTAGATCAAGACTAGCGCCACCAGCCAAAAACATTCAGTACTTC
TRBV5-5	.	TRBJ1-2	.	CASSLWTADYDYTF	TGTGCCAGCAGCTTATGGACAGCGGACTATGACTACACCTTC
TRBV7-9	TRBD2	TRBJ2-5	.	CASSLESPRTSQETQYF	TGTGCCAGCAGCTTAGAGTCCCCTAGGACTAGTCAAGAGACCCAGTACTTC
TRBV19	.	TRBJ2-1	.	CASSNFVNNEQFF	TGTGCCAGTAGTAACTTCGTGAATAATGAGCAGTTCTTC
TRBV15	.	TRBJ1-3	.	CATSRDRGFKGNPGNTIYF	TGTGCCACCAGCAGAGATCGAGGGTTCAAGGGGAATCCTGGAAACACCATATATTTT
TRBV12-3/TRBV12-4	.	TRBJ2-5	many	CASSSAPYIRRGRGQYF	TGTGCCAGCAGTTCCGCTCCCTACATACGAAGGGGCAGAGGCCAGTACTTC
TRBV15	TRBD2	TRBJ2-7	once	CATSYSRLAGDLSYEQYF	TGTGCCACCAGCTATTCAAGACTAGCGGGTGACCTCTCCTACGAGCAGTACTTC
TRBV20-1	.	TRBJ2-2	few	CSASRNTGELFF	TGCAGTGCTAGCAGGAACACCGGGGAGCTGTTTTTT
TRBV28	.	TRBJ2-2	many	CATPRGPGRREWELFF	TGTGCCACCCCTCGGGGCCCGGGACGACGAGAATGGGAGCTGTTTTTT
TRBV2	.	TRBJ2-5	many	CASSAQGWEETQYF	TGTGCCAGCAGTGCGCAGGGATGGGAGGAGACCCAGTACTTC
TRBV7-9	.	TRBJ1-1	.	CASSAQGPSTEAFF	TGTGCCAGCAGCGCCCAGGGACCGTCCACTGAAGCTTTCTTT
TRBV20-1	.	TRBJ1-3	.	CSASLTRGRNTIYF	TGCAGTGCTAGCTTAACGCGGGGTCGGAACACCATATATTTT
TRBV30	.	TRBJ2-7	.	CAWSVLGGGRVHEQYF	TGTGCCTGGAGTGTATTAGGGGGAGGGCGGGTCCACGAGCAGTACTTC
TRBV12-3/TRBV12-4	TRBD1	TRBJ1-2	many	CASSGRTGFGGGYTF	TGTGCCAGCAGTGGAAGGACAGGGTTCGGTGGTGGCTACACCTTC
TRBV10-3	TRBD1	TRBJ2-5	many	CAISDDRDQETQYF	TGTGCCATCAGTGATGACAGGGACCAAGAGACCCAGTACTTC
TRBV30	TRBD1	TRBJ2-2	.	CAWRKTGPNTGELFF	TGTGCCTGGAGAAAGACAGGGCCGAACACCGGGGAGCTGTTTTTT
TRBV5-5	TRBD2	TRBJ2-2	few	CASSLRLADANTGELFF	TGTGCCAGCAGCTTGCGGCTAGCGGACGCGAACACCGGGGAGCTGTTTTTT